A selection of T cell receptor beta chains follows, all from one sample in a study of OX40 agonist ivuxolimab in advanced cancers. Libraries were prepared by immunoSEQ multiplex PCR; TCRdb keeps only in-frame clonotypes and omits some of them. Of more than 50,000 clones in the sample, 79% were seen once. Sequences were derived from CD4+ or CD8+ T cells sorted from blood, sampled in a trial of the OX40 agonist ivuxolimab. The receptors originated from an adult with an advanced solid tumor such as melanoma, head and neck, liver or kidney cancer. The CDR3 runs from the conserved cysteine through the conserved F or W. D genes are given only for firm matches. Some rows have no size entry. The others give once, few or many, or a class for an expanded clone.

V gene: TRBV7-9; J gene: TRBJ2-7; clone size: .; D gene: .; CDR3 protein: CASRRDSSYEQYF; CDR3 DNA: TGTGCCAGCAGACGGGACTCCTCCTACGAGCAGTACTTC
V gene: TRBV28; J gene: TRBJ1-4; clone size: .; D gene: .; CDR3 protein: CASSSPGEKLFF; CDR3 DNA: TGTGCCAGCAGTTCCCCCGGAGAAAAACTGTTTTTT
V gene: TRBV7-6; J gene: TRBJ2-5; clone size: .; D gene: .; CDR3 protein: CASSLVEGAETQYF; CDR3 DNA: TGTGCCAGCAGCTTAGTGGAAGGGGCAGAGACCCAGTACTTC
V gene: TRBV6-5; J gene: TRBJ2-7; clone size: .; D gene: .; CDR3 protein: CASRWEGASYEQYF; CDR3 DNA: TGTGCCAGCAGGTGGGAGGGGGCTTCCTACGAGCAGTACTTC
V gene: TRBV4-2; J gene: TRBJ2-5; clone size: few; D gene: .; CDR3 protein: CASSQVGGLQETQYF; CDR3 DNA: TGTGCCAGCAGCCAAGTTGGGGGACTTCAAGAGACCCAGTACTTC
V gene: TRBV5-1; J gene: TRBJ2-2; clone size: .; D gene: .; CDR3 protein: CASSVSNTGELFF; CDR3 DNA: TGCGCCAGCAGCGTGAGCAACACCGGGGAGCTGTTTTTT
V gene: TRBV28; J gene: TRBJ2-7; clone size: .; D gene: TRBD2; CDR3 protein: CASRPSGTSGRVYEQYF; CDR3 DNA: TGTGCCAGCAGACCATCCGGGACTAGCGGGAGGGTCTACGAGCAGTACTTC
V gene: TRBV19; J gene: TRBJ2-1; clone size: .; D gene: .; CDR3 protein: CASSIGRGGNEQFF; CDR3 DNA: TGTGCCAGTAGTATAGGGAGAGGCGGGAATGAGCAGTTCTTC
V gene: TRBV10-1; J gene: TRBJ1-1; clone size: few; D gene: TRBD1; CDR3 protein: CASSEGDRGAFF; CDR3 DNA: TGCGCCAGCAGTGAGGGAGACAGGGGAGCTTTCTTT
V gene: TRBV28; J gene: TRBJ1-2; clone size: .; D gene: TRBD1; CDR3 protein: CASSLSDRGSDGYTF; CDR3 DNA: TGTGCCAGCAGTTTATCGGACAGGGGGTCGGATGGCTACACCTTC
V gene: TRBV7-2; J gene: TRBJ1-3; clone size: .; D gene: .; CDR3 protein: CASSLDTLSGNTIYF; CDR3 DNA: TGTGCCAGCAGCCTAGACACCCTCTCTGGAAACACCATATATTTT
V gene: TRBV27; J gene: TRBJ2-5; clone size: .; D gene: .; CDR3 protein: CASSFGGETQYF; CDR3 DNA: TGTGCCAGCAGCTTCGGAGGGGAGACCCAGTACTTC
V gene: TRBV7-9; J gene: TRBJ2-2; clone size: .; D gene: .; CDR3 protein: CASSFVQAGELFF; CDR3 DNA: TGTGCCAGCAGCTTCGTCCAAGCCGGGGAGCTGTTTTTT
V gene: TRBV5-6; J gene: TRBJ2-5; clone size: medium-sized; D gene: .; CDR3 protein: CASNPGPKETQYF; CDR3 DNA: TGTGCCAGCAACCCGGGGCCCAAAGAGACCCAGTACTTC
V gene: TRBV9; J gene: TRBJ2-5; clone size: .; D gene: .; CDR3 protein: CASSAQFGQETQYF; CDR3 DNA: TGTGCCAGCAGCGCTCAATTCGGACAAGAGACCCAGTACTTC
V gene: TRBV7-9; J gene: TRBJ2-7; clone size: .; D gene: .; CDR3 protein: CASSFAPVEQYF; CDR3 DNA: TGTGCCAGCAGCTTCGCTCCGGTCGAGCAGTACTTC
V gene: TRBV5-8; J gene: TRBJ2-7; clone size: few; D gene: .; CDR3 protein: CASSLTGIHEQYF; CDR3 DNA: TGTGCCAGCAGCCTAACAGGGATTCACGAGCAGTACTTC
V gene: TRBV19; J gene: TRBJ2-7; clone size: few; D gene: TRBD2; CDR3 protein: CASSRTSGPYEQYF; CDR3 DNA: TGTGCCAGCTCTCGGACTAGCGGACCCTACGAGCAGTACTTC
V gene: TRBV18; J gene: TRBJ1-1; clone size: .; D gene: .; CDR3 protein: CASSPISGSMNTEAFF; CDR3 DNA: TGTGCCAGCTCACCAATCTCGGGAAGCATGAACACTGAAGCTTTCTTT
V gene: TRBV19; J gene: TRBJ1-5; clone size: .; D gene: .; CDR3 protein: CASSQGVGNQPQHF; CDR3 DNA: TGTGCCAGTAGTCAGGGTGTAGGCAATCAGCCCCAGCATTTT
V gene: TRBV6-1; J gene: TRBJ1-2; clone size: .; D gene: .; CDR3 protein: CASSESRGYGYTF; CDR3 DNA: TGTGCCAGCAGTGAGTCCCGGGGGTATGGCTACACCTTC
V gene: TRBV30; J gene: TRBJ1-5; clone size: .; D gene: .; CDR3 protein: CAWSVEFSNQPQHF; CDR3 DNA: TGTGCCTGGAGTGTGGAGTTTAGCAATCAGCCCCAGCATTTT